These 17 T cell receptor beta chains came from one sample sequenced in a study of blood T cell repertoires in COVID-19. This table comes from immunoSEQ multiplex PCR, and its TCRdb copy is limited to in-frame clones, with some not included. This sample carries over 95,000 clones, around 85% of them seen once, and the ten largest clones take 10% to 15%. What was sequenced was peripheral blood. The source of these receptors is a human donor in a cohort sampled during active COVID-19.

V gene TRBV6-5 combines with J gene TRBJ2-1; D possibly corresponds to TRBD2 (7 bases). V gave up 8 bases and J gave up 2 bases, with 10 bases separating them. Germline V gene data show CDR1 as MNHEY and CDR2 as SVGAGI. CDR3 length: 13 residues. The CDR3 coding sequence is TGTGCCAGCTCCGGGGGGCCCTACAATGAGCAGTTCTTC. Encoded protein: CASSGGPYNEQFF.

The CDR3 DNA is TGTGCCAGCAGCTCACAGGGATCTGGAAACACCATATATTTT. It codes for CASSSQGSGNTIYF. The chain links TRBV7-6 to TRBJ1-3; D possibly corresponds to TRBD1 (6 bases). Germline V gives CDR1 SGHVS, CDR2 FNYEAQ. The CDR3 length is 14 residues. V lost 4 bases, J lost 1 base, and 8 bases lay in between.

The chain links TRBV28 to TRBJ1-6, with D hard to call. The CDR3 spans 14 residues. Germline CDR1 is MDHEN and CDR2 is SYDVKM. V was trimmed by 7 bases and J by 7 bases, leaving 14 bases between them. CDR3 in amino acids: CASTPRGGNSPLHF. The CDR3 coding sequence is TGTGCCAGCACACCCCGGGGAGGAAATTCACCCCTCCACTTT.

J is TRBJ2-2 and V is TRBV19; 8 nucleotides line up with TRBD2. CDR1 is LNHDA, CDR2 SQIVND, per germline (reference sequence). The CDR3 length is 16 residues. V lost 3 bases and J lost 2; bases outside the gene matches: 5. The CDR3 reads CASSIIAGTNTGELFF. CDR3 nucleotides: TGTGCCAGTAGTATTATAGCGGGAACTAACACCGGGGAGCTGTTTTTT.

The gene calls are TRBV10-3 and TRBJ2-3, with 9 bases matching TRBD1. Germline V gives CDR1 ENHRY, CDR2 SYGVKD. The CDR3 has 12 amino acids. V was pared by 11 bases and J by 5 bases, with 5 bases of the junction left unmatched. The CDR3 sequence: CAAGTGRDTQYF. The CDR3 coding sequence is TGTGCCGCCGGGACAGGGAGAGATACGCAGTATTTT.

This chain joins TRBV29-1 and TRBJ2-1; TRBD1 might be the D (5 bases). Trimming pared 8 bases from V and 2 bases from J, leaving 13 bases between. Looked up from germline, CDR1 is SQVTM and CDR2 is ANQGSEA. CDR3 length: 13 amino acids. Written as DNA, the CDR3 is TGCAGCTCCGACAGCCTGCCCTACAATGAGCAGTTCTTC. Protein: CSSDSLPYNEQFF.

The sample holds one count of this clone. The chain has TRBV19 and TRBJ2-2; 12 bases agree with TRBD2. CDR3 length equals 16 residues. J was trimmed by 7 bases and V by 5 bases; bases with no gene match: 8. CDR1 and CDR2 from the germline V gene are LNHDA and SQIVND (reference sequence). The CDR3 spells CASSRTSGAEYGELFF. The CDR3 coding sequence is TGTGCCAGTAGTCGGACTAGCGGGGCGGAATACGGGGAGCTGTTTTTT.

The CDR3 spells CATSRGLAGGTDTQYF. In nucleotides, the CDR3 is TGTGCCACCAGCCGCGGACTAGCGGGGGGCACAGATACGCAGTATTTT. V gene TRBV15 combines with J gene TRBJ2-3; TRBD2 matches at 13 bases. Per the germline V gene, CDR1 is LNHNV and CDR2 is YYDKDF (reference sequence). V was pared by 5 bases and J by 1 base, with 3 bases of the junction left unmatched. The CDR3 extends over 16 amino acids.

This chain links TRBV6-1 with TRBJ2-7, with 9 bases lining up with TRBD1. Trimming at V came to 2 bases and at J to 2 bases, leaving 16 bases not matched to a gene. From germline, CDR1 is MNHNS and CDR2 SASEGT. CDR3 length: 19 amino acids. This chain's CDR3 is CASSEYYGTGRRWTYEQYF. The CDR3 bases are TGTGCCAGCAGTGAATATTACGGGACAGGGAGAAGATGGACCTACGAGCAGTACTTC.

This clone appeared a few times. The chain has TRBV5-5 and TRBJ2-4; TRBD1 aligns across 7 bases. Germline CDR1 and CDR2: SGHKS and YYEKEE (reference sequence). V lost 4 bases, J lost 1 base, and 5 bases stayed unmatched. The CDR3 sequence is 15 residues long. The CDR3 region has the DNA TGTGCCAGCAGCAACCCGACAGGGGCCAAAAACATTCAGTACTTC. This codes for CASSNPTGAKNIQYF.

The chain recombines TRBV10-3 with TRBJ1-1; possibly TRBD1 for D (6 bases). This CDR3 spans 16 amino acids. V shed 4 bases and J shed 4 bases, with 19 bases lying between them. Looked up from germline, CDR1 is ENHRY and CDR2 is SYGVKD. The CDR3 protein is CAISGLAGDVGTEAFF. As DNA, the CDR3 is TGTGCCATCAGTGGATTAGCAGGGGATGTGGGCACTGAAGCTTTCTTT.

The V and J genes are TRBV18 and TRBJ2-1; 8 bases match TRBD1. This CDR3 comprises 12 residues. After removal of 3 bases from V and 12 bases from J, the junction contained 4 bases not matched to a gene. The germline V gene has CDR1 KGHSH and CDR2 LQKENI. CDR3 nucleotides: TGTGCCAGCTCACCCGGACAGGGCGGGCAGTTCTTC. It specifies CASSPGQGGQFF. Filled out from reference TRBV18 and TRBJ2-1, the complete variable domain reads NAGVMQNPRHLVRRRGQEARLRCSPMKGHSHVYWYRQLPEEGLKFMVYLQKENIIDESGMPKERFSAEFPKEGPSILRIQQVVRGDSAAYFCASSPGQGGQFFGPGTRLTVL.

This clone was observed a handful of times. J is TRBJ2-7 and V is TRBV30, with 7 bases aligning to TRBD1. Per the germline V gene, CDR1 is GTSNPN and CDR2 is SVGIG (reference sequence). The junction had 10 bases not matched to a gene; V was cut back by 4 bases and J by 7 bases. The CDR3 covers 13 residues. DNA of the CDR3: TGTGCCTGGACCGCCGGACAGGTGGGGGAGCAGTACTTC. As protein: CAWTAGQVGEQYF. Together with reference TRBV30 and TRBJ2-7, the CDR3 gives the full variable domain: SQTIHQWPATLVQPVGSPLSLECTVEGTSNPNLYWYRQAAGRGLQLLFYSVGIGQISSEVPQNLSASRPQDRQFILSSKKLLLSDSGFYLCAWTAGQVGEQYFGPGTRLTVT.

V gene TRBV11-2 combines with J gene TRBJ1-1; 8 nucleotides line up with TRBD1. V shed 5 bases, J shed 0 bases, and the junction held 5 bases outside the gene matches. Germline assignment: CDR1 SGHAT and CDR2 FQNNGV. This CDR3 region has 15 residues. In DNA, the CDR3 is TGTGCCAGCAGCCCGACAGGGGCAGTGAACACTGAAGCTTTCTTT. Its protein product is CASSPTGAVNTEAFF.

V usage is TRBV6-5 and J usage is TRBJ1-4; 9 nucleotides match TRBD1. The J segment lost 7 bases and the V segment lost 7 bases, leaving 4 bases of the junction unmatched. The germline CDR1 and CDR2 sequences are MNHEY and SVGAGI. The CDR3 length is 13 residues. CDR3 loop: CASIGTGFEKLFF. CDR3 in DNA: TGTGCCAGCATTGGGACAGGGTTTGAAAAACTGTTTTTT.

The V and J genes are TRBV6-2 or TRBV6-3 and TRBJ1-6; D remains unclear. The V gene's germline CDR1 is MNHEY and CDR2 SVGEGT. V was cut by 6 bases and J by 7 bases, with 7 bases left in between. This CDR3 has 12 amino acids. For the CDR3, the DNA is TGTGCCAGCAGCCTCAGGAATTCACCCCTCCACTTT. Its translation is CASSLRNSPLHF.

The chain employs TRBV2 and TRBJ1-6; 7 nucleotides agree with TRBD1. The CDR3 length is 14 residues. After removal of 5 bases from V and 6 bases from J, the junction contained 4 bases not matched to a gene. Per germline, CDR1 SNHLY and CDR2 FYNNEI. CDR3 amino acids: CASSLDRANSPLHF. The CDR3 nucleotides are TGTGCCAGCAGTCTAGACAGGGCTAATTCACCCCTCCACTTT.